The 17 T cell receptor beta chains below were found in one sample sequenced in a study of blood T cell repertoires in COVID-19. Assay used: immunoSEQ multiplex PCR; TCRdb lists only in-frame clones, some missing. The sample has some 50,000 clones, 75% to 85% seen once. The sequenced sample was peripheral blood. The receptors derive from a man aged 40-49 years with acute or convalescent COVID-19.

The chain joins TRBV29-1 to TRBJ2-5; 8 bases fit TRBD2. With V trimmed by 5 bases and J by 5 bases, 7 bases remained unmatched. This CDR3 region has 13 residues. Germline V gene sequence: CDR1 SQVTM, CDR2 ANQGSEA. The CDR3 DNA is TGCAGCGTTCAGAGGGGCGGGGGGGAGACCCAGTACTTC. Protein sequence: CSVQRGGGETQYF.

This chain joins TRBV19 and TRBJ1-6; TRBD1 matches 7 bases. CDR3 size: 14 residues. The V segment lost 8 bases and the J segment 7 bases; nucleotides outside the gene matches: 8. Per germline, CDR1 LNHDA and CDR2 SQIVND (reference sequence). The CDR3: CASGGTAENSPLHF. Here the CDR3 DNA reads TGTGCCAGTGGGGGGACAGCCGAAAATTCACCCCTCCACTTT.

This clone has a handful of counts. The rearrangement links TRBV7-9 to TRBJ1-1; D not resolved. V lost 5 bases and J lost 3, with 4 bases in between. Germline-derived CDR1 and CDR2 are SEHNR and FQNEAQ (reference sequence). The CDR3 contains 11 residues. The CDR3 reads CASSPYTEAFF. The CDR3 region has the DNA TGTGCCAGCAGCCCCTACACTGAAGCTTTCTTT.

The chain uses TRBV3-1 (or the pseudogene TRBV3-2) and TRBJ1-1, with 10 positions matching TRBD1. The CDR3 is 15 amino acids. CDR1 and CDR2 from the germline V gene are LGHDT and YNNKEL (reference sequence). J lost 1 base, V lost 4 bases, and 3 bases had no gene match. The CDR3 nucleotides read TGTGCCAGCAGCCCTTGGGACAGGGGGAACACTGAAGCTTTCTTT. Its protein product is CASSPWDRGNTEAFF.

This clone was seen a handful of times. The chain joins TRBV5-4 to TRBJ1-6; D is unclear. Per the germline V gene, CDR1 is SGHNT and CDR2 is YYREEE (reference sequence). The V end lost 0 bases, the J end lost 7 bases, and 14 bases lay between the germline ends. This CDR3 has 16 residues. The DNA for the CDR3 is TGTGCCAGCAGCTTGGGTGCGCGACGGGGAAATTCACCCCTCCACTTT. This encodes CASSLGARRGNSPLHF.

V is TRBV7-3 and J is TRBJ2-5, with D possibly TRBD2 on 6 matching bases. Per germline, CDR1 SGHTA and CDR2 FQGTGA. The CDR3 loop spans 15 amino acids. V gave up 1 base and J gave up 4 bases, with 13 bases separating them. The CDR3 spells CASSLRAGIGETQYF. DNA of the CDR3: TGTGCCAGCAGCTTAAGGGCGGGGATCGGAGAGACCCAGTACTTC.

This chain uses TRBV7-8 with TRBJ2-2; TRBD1 matches 8 bases. V trimming: 3 bases; J trimming: 2 bases; junction bases outside the gene matches: 5. The CDR3 totals 16 residues. In germline, CDR1 is SGHVS, CDR2 FQNEAQ. The CDR3 DNA reads TGTGCCAGCAGCTTCAGACAGGGGTTTAACACCGGGGAGCTGTTTTTT. Encoded protein: CASSFRQGFNTGELFF.

This rearrangement joins TRBV7-2 to TRBJ1-6, with D possibly matching TRBD1 (6 bases). Germline V gene lookup returns CDR1 SGHTA and CDR2 FQGNSA. The CDR3 runs 17 residues. V dropped 1 base and J dropped 7 bases, with 17 bases sitting between them. CDR3: CASSLEGGAGPNSPLHF. The CDR3 DNA follows: TGTGCCAGCAGCTTAGAGGGGGGGGCAGGGCCCAATTCACCCCTCCACTTT.

The V and J genes are TRBV19 and TRBJ1-2, with 7 bases identical to TRBD1. Germline values: CDR1 LNHDA, CDR2 SQIVND (reference sequence). The CDR3 extends over 16 amino acids. The J segment lost 4 bases and the V segment lost 3 bases, leaving 11 bases of the junction unmatched. The CDR3 DNA reads TGTGCCAGTAGTATTAAAGGGCAGGGGGAAGGCTATGGCTACACCTTC. It codes for CASSIKGQGEGYGYTF.

The rearrangement uses TRBV5-4 and TRBJ2-1, with TRBD2 matching over 8 bases. V was clipped by 0 bases and J by 5 bases; unmatched bases: 4. Germline lookup yields CDR1 SGHNT and CDR2 YYREEE (reference sequence). The CDR3 loop spans 15 amino acids. CDR3 loop: CASSLAGGRDNEQFF. CDR3 DNA: TGTGCCAGCAGCTTGGCGGGGGGGCGAGACAATGAGCAGTTCTTC. Together with reference TRBV5-4 and TRBJ2-1, the CDR3 gives the full variable domain: ETGVTQSPTHLIKTRGQQVTLRCSSQSGHNTVSWYQQALGQGPQFIFQYYREEENGRGNFPPRFSGLQFPNYSSELNVNALELDDSALYLCASSLAGGRDNEQFFGPGTRLTVL.

V usage is TRBV18 and J usage is TRBJ2-2; the D gene is possibly TRBD1 (6 bases). Per germline, CDR1 KGHSH and CDR2 LQKENI. The CDR3 is made up of 15 amino acids. Between the trimmed V and J ends, which lost 3 bases and 1 base, there was a span of 9 bases. The CDR3 DNA reads TGTGCCAGCTCACCTACGACAGGGAACACCGGGGAGCTGTTTTTT. It yields the protein CASSPTTGNTGELFF.

The chain has TRBV2 and TRBJ1-5; TRBD1 is a possible D gene (6 bases). The CDR3 sequence is 13 residues long. Trimming shortened V by 6 bases and J by 3 bases, and 9 bases separated the two germline ends. Per the germline V gene, CDR1 is SNHLY and CDR2 is FYNNEI. The CDR3 protein is CASRGQINQPQHF. CDR3 DNA sequence: TGTGCCAGCAGAGGACAGATCAATCAGCCCCAGCATTTT.

This sequence joins TRBV2 and TRBJ2-3; 11 nucleotides agree with TRBD2. CDR3 length: 15 amino acids. Germline V lookup: CDR1 SNHLY, CDR2 FYNNEI. The trim removed 6 bases at V and 6 bases at J, leaving 8 bases unmatched. The CDR3 here is CASRRGLAAVDTQYF. In DNA, the CDR3 is TGTGCCAGCAGGAGGGGACTAGCGGCGGTCGATACGCAGTATTTT.

J is TRBJ1-5 and V is TRBV6-5; D remains unclear. V was shortened by 4 bases and J by 1 base, with 14 bases between the two germline ends. Germline V gene sequence: CDR1 MNHEY, CDR2 SVGAGI. The CDR3 has 16 residues. In nucleotides, the CDR3 is TGTGCCAGCAGTTCTGGGCCCCCGGTAAGCAATCAGCCCCAGCATTTT. Amino acids: CASSSGPPVSNQPQHF.

The chain's CDR3 is CASSERGRNTEAFF. In nucleotides, the CDR3 is TGTGCCAGCAGTGAACGGGGTCGAAACACTGAAGCTTTCTTT. The J gene is TRBJ1-1, the V gene TRBV6-1; D is unresolved. Germline CDR1 and CDR2: MNHNS and SASEGT. With 2 bases removed from V and 2 bases from J, the gap between germline ends came to 9 bases. The CDR3 runs 14 residues.

The chain combines TRBV19 with TRBJ1-1; D is unclear. This CDR3 spans 16 amino acids. V was pared by 1 base and J by 4 bases, with 16 bases between. Germline-derived CDR1 and CDR2 are LNHDA and SQIVND (reference sequence). CDR3 nucleotide sequence: TGTGCCAGTAGTATAGCGGTATCGGGATGGGGCACTGAAGCTTTCTTT. This encodes CASSIAVSGWGTEAFF.

This clone has a single count. V is TRBV5-6 and J is TRBJ2-7; 10 bases agree with TRBD1. The ends lost 4 bases at V and 4 bases at J; junction bases unmatched: 5. The germline V gene has CDR1 SGHDT and CDR2 YYEEEE. The CDR3 has 14 residues. CDR3 coding DNA: TGTGCCAGCAGCGCCGGGACAGGGGCATACGAGCAGTACTTC. Protein: CASSAGTGAYEQYF.